These 18 T cell receptor beta chains share one sample of origin, sequenced in a study of shared clonotypes between healthy human individuals (TCRdb year 2020). CD8 naive samples were CD45RO-negative cells positively selected for CCR7, giving a CD45RA+CCR7+ population that excluded TemRA cells. The library came from the immunoSEQ multiplex PCR assay. TCRdb obtained this table from immuneACCESS and retained in-frame rearrangements with V and J assigned. These tables miss some clones; where compared with another copy, unresolved V genes account for less than half of the shortfall, and the remainder is unexplained. For this sample there are more than 2 million clones; over 85% appear just once. The ten largest clones represent about 1.6% of the sample. Sequences were obtained from naive CD8+ T cells from PBMCs. The sample's cell subset or site label is to be understood as: CD45RA+CCR7+. The receptors originated from a man between 18 and 35 years old in good health. Some clones in this sample may be carry-over from other donors' samples.

The chain employs TRBV29-1 and TRBJ2-3; 14 nucleotides match TRBD2. The length of the CDR3 is 14 residues. The ends lost 6 bases at V and 5 bases at J; junction bases unmatched: 4. Germline V lookup: CDR1 SQVTM, CDR2 ANQGSEA. The CDR3 spells CSVGTSGSGDTQYF. CDR3 DNA: TGCAGCGTCGGGACTAGCGGGAGTGGAGATACGCAGTATTTT.

The chain joins TRBV15 to TRBJ2-1, with TRBD1 matching 10 bases. V lost 5 bases and J lost 8; bases outside the gene matches: 12. Per germline, CDR1 LNHNV and CDR2 YYDKDF (reference sequence). The CDR3 has 16 residues. The CDR3, as DNA: TGTGCCACCAGCCCTGCAATGACAGGGGGCCGGTATGAGCAGTTCTTC. As protein: CATSPAMTGGRYEQFF.

This rearrangement joins TRBV2 to TRBJ1-5, with 7 nucleotides matching TRBD1. Per germline, CDR1 SNHLY and CDR2 FYNNEI. Trimming removed 6 bases from V and 6 bases from J; junction bases left unmatched: 8. The CDR3 extends over 14 amino acids. Written as DNA, the CDR3 is TGTGCCAGCAGCAACAGGGGCGGGAGTCAGCCCCAGCATTTT. Its protein product is CASSNRGGSQPQHF.

The chain is built from TRBV15 and TRBJ2-7, with 12 bases identical to TRBD2. The J segment lost 0 bases and the V segment lost 5 bases, leaving 11 bases of the junction unmatched. The CDR3 totals 18 residues. The V gene's germline CDR1 is LNHNV and CDR2 YYDKDF (reference sequence). CDR3 in DNA: TGTGCCACCAGCCCCCGGGGGACTAGCGGGTTCCTCTCCTACGAGCAGTACTTC. Translated, it gives CATSPRGTSGFLSYEQYF.

This chain joins TRBV11-2 and TRBJ1-2, with a weak D call TRBD1 (6 bases). CDR1 and CDR2 (germline): SGHAT, FQNNGV. V lost 5 bases and J lost 8, with 15 bases in between. The CDR3 is made up of 13 amino acids. The CDR3 here is CASSVGTLGGYTF. The CDR3 bases are TGTGCCAGCAGCGTAGGGACATTGGGAGGCTACACCTTC.

V gene TRBV7-9 combines with J gene TRBJ1-5, with 7 bases aligning to TRBD1. The CDR3 covers 14 residues. Germline CDR1 reads SEHNR; CDR2 reads FQNEAQ (reference sequence). After removal of 5 bases from V and 3 bases from J, the junction contained 4 bases not matched to a gene. The CDR3 here is CASSLGQDNQPQHF. The CDR3 coding sequence is TGTGCCAGCAGCCTAGGACAGGACAATCAGCCCCAGCATTTT.

Details on this clone: This sample includes further DNA sequences coding for the same CDR3. The chain joins TRBV6-5 to TRBJ2-5, with 7 bases aligning to TRBD2. The germline V gene has CDR1 MNHEY and CDR2 SVGAGI. The CDR3 sequence is 13 residues long. The junction had 3 bases not matched to a gene; V was cut back by 3 bases and J by 5 bases. As DNA, the CDR3 is TGTGCCAGCAGTTATGTCGGGGGGGAGACCCAGTACTTC. Translated, it gives CASSYVGGETQYF.

The chain carries TRBV18 and TRBJ2-1, with TRBD1 matching 11 bases. Trimming at V came to 3 bases and at J to 10 bases, leaving 8 bases not matched to a gene. Germline V gene sequence: CDR1 KGHSH, CDR2 LQKENI. This CDR3 region has 15 residues. The CDR3 bases are TGTGCCAGCTCACCGGGACAGGGGGTAATTGACGAGCAGTTCTTC. Amino acid sequence: CASSPGQGVIDEQFF.

This clone has a handful of counts. This chain connects TRBV19 to TRBJ1-5, with D possibly being TRBD1 (5 bases). Trimming removed 7 bases from V and 0 bases from J, with 19 bases in between. The CDR3 loop spans 17 amino acids. CDR1 is LNHDA, CDR2 SQIVND, per germline (reference sequence). In nucleotides, the CDR3 is TGTGCCAGTAACGTCTTCGGGGGGACCTATAGCAATCAGCCCCAGCATTTT. Protein: CASNVFGGTYSNQPQHF.

The chain has TRBV27 and TRBJ1-4; 7 nucleotides match TRBD1. Germline CDR1 MNHEY, CDR2 SMNVEV (reference sequence). The trim removed 3 bases at V and 6 bases at J, leaving 4 bases unmatched. The CDR3 sequence is 14 residues long. The CDR3 sequence: CASSFDRAYEKLFF. In DNA, the CDR3 is TGTGCCAGCAGTTTCGACAGGGCCTATGAAAAACTGTTTTTT.

The V call is TRBV6-1, the J call TRBJ2-7; TRBD1 matches at 7 bases. Looked up from germline, CDR1 is MNHNS and CDR2 is SASEGT. The V gene end was trimmed by 4 bases and the J gene end by 6 bases; junction bases not matched to a gene: 15. CDR3 length: 16 amino acids. In DNA, the CDR3 is TGTGCCAGCAGTGGGGTATGGGACAGAAATCGGGGCGAGCAGTACTTC. Its protein product is CASSGVWDRNRGEQYF.

The chain uses TRBV6-5 and TRBJ2-2, with D uncertain. CDR3 size: 16 residues. With 2 bases removed from V and 0 bases from J, the gap between germline ends came to 10 bases. Germline assignment: CDR1 MNHEY and CDR2 SVGAGI. The CDR3 DNA sequence: TGTGCCAGCAGTTACATAGGCCTAACGAACACCGGGGAGCTGTTTTTT. Its translation is CASSYIGLTNTGELFF.

The chain employs TRBV4-3 and TRBJ2-7; tentative D call: TRBD2 (6 bases). Trimming cost V 1 base and J 0 bases, with 10 bases left between them. The CDR3 extends over 15 amino acids. Germline V lookup: CDR1 LGHNA, CDR2 YSLEER. The CDR3 here is CASSQGVGGSYEQYF. CDR3 in DNA: TGCGCCAGCAGCCAAGGTGTGGGGGGCTCCTACGAGCAGTACTTC.

This chain joins TRBV4-1 and TRBJ2-5, with no clear D. The length of the CDR3 is 14 residues. The germline CDR1 and CDR2 sequences are MGHRA and YSYEKL. Between the trimmed V and J ends, which lost 4 bases and 5 bases, there was a span of 14 bases. The CDR3 region is CASSPDGRGETQYF. The CDR3 DNA sequence: TGCGCCAGCAGCCCCGACGGGCGTGGGGAGACCCAGTACTTC.

Notes on this clone: Other DNA sequences in this specimen translate into the identical CDR3. The chain has TRBV27 and TRBJ2-7; D is undetermined. V lost 2 bases and J lost 4, with 9 bases in between. The CDR3 runs to 13 residues. CDR1 and CDR2 from the germline V gene are MNHEY and SMNVEV (reference sequence). The CDR3 region is CASSLGVGYEQYF. The DNA for the CDR3 is TGTGCCAGCAGTTTAGGAGTGGGGTACGAGCAGTACTTC.

The rearrangement uses TRBV5-1 and TRBJ2-3; D may be TRBD2 (6 bases). The V gene's germline CDR1 is SGHRS and CDR2 YFSETQ. V was pared by 4 bases and J by 2 bases, with 14 bases between. The CDR3 sequence is 15 residues long. CDR3 DNA sequence: TGCGCCAGCAGCGACTGGGGAGGTTACACAGATACGCAGTATTTT. Translation: CASSDWGGYTDTQYF.

This chain joins TRBV6-6 and TRBJ2-7; D is uncertain. V was shortened by 6 bases and J by 3 bases, with 21 bases between the two germline ends. This CDR3 is 16 amino acids long. From germline, CDR1 is MNHNY and CDR2 SVGAGI (reference sequence). The CDR3 DNA reads as TGTGCCAGCAGCCCGGGTCCTGTCCGAACGGGCTACGAGCAGTACTTC. Translated: CASSPGPVRTGYEQYF.

The chain combines TRBV4-1 with TRBJ2-2; possible D gene TRBD2, 6 bases. The CDR3 is 17 amino acids. Germline V gene lookup returns CDR1 MGHRA and CDR2 YSYEKL. V was pared by 1 base and J by 7 bases, with 19 bases between. In nucleotides, the CDR3 is TGCGCCAGCAGCCAAGGGTATCTGGGTGGGGAGGACGGGGAGCTGTTTTTT. Its translation is CASSQGYLGGEDGELFF.